The clone carrying this T cell receptor (beta chain) was observed many times. Its specificity is unknown. MiXCR was run by TCRdb on the reads, yielding one entry per CDR3 protein. This sample has 55,000 to 85,000 distinct CDR3 sequences; under 4.5% occur once, and the top ten carry around a fifth. The data stem from a study of T cell repertoires in cytomegalovirus infection. Whole-study context: TCR beta signatures that were public indicated CMV infection and matching HLA type. Findings and limits, study-wide: People with CMV and the relevant HLA were identified by cumulative public TCR beta family frequency. Dominant in the ex vivo response were TCR beta clonotypes restricted by HLA-C and specific for CMV.

Germline CDR1 DFQATT, CDR2 SNEGSKA (reference sequence). The CDR3 is 17 amino acids. V gave up 3 bases and J gave up 0 bases, with 20 bases separating them. The sequenced material came from PBMCs. This TCR was sampled from a human donor in good health (CMV status not recorded). Some clones in this sample may be carry-over from other donors' samples. This rearrangement joins TRBV20-1 to TRBJ1-2; D gene uncertain. The CDR3 here is CSARAMPLTGSNYGYTF. Here the CDR3 DNA reads TGCAGTGCTAGGGCCATGCCCCTAACCGGGTCTAACTATGGCTACACCTTC.